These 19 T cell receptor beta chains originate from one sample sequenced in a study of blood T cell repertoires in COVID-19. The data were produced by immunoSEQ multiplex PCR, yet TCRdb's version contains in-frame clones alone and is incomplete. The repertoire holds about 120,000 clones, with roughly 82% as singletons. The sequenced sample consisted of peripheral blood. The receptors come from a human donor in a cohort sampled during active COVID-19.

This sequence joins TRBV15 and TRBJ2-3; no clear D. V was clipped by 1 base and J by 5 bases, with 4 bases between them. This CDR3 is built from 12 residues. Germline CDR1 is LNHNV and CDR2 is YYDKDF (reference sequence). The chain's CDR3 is CATSRGLDTQYF. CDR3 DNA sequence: TGTGCCACCAGCAGAGGGCTAGATACGCAGTATTTT.

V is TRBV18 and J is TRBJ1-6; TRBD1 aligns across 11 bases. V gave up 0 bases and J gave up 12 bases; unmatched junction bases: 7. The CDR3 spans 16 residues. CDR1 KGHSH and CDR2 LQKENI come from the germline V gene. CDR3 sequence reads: CASSPPHPGTGGPLHF. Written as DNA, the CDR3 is TGTGCCAGCTCACCACCCCACCCCGGGACAGGGGGACCCCTCCACTTT.

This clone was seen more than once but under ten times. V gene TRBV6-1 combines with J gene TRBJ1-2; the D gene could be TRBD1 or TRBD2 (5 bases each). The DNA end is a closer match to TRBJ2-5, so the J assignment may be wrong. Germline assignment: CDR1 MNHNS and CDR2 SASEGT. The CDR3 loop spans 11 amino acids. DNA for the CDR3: TGTGCCAGCAGTGAATGGGACACCCAGTACTTC. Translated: CASSEWDTQYF.

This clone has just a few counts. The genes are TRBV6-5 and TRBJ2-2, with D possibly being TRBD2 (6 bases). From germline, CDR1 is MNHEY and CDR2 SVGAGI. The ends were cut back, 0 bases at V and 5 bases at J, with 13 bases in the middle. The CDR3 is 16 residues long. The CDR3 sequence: CASSYSGLPLTGELFF. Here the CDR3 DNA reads TGTGCCAGCAGTTACTCGGGACTCCCATTAACCGGGGAGCTGTTTTTT.

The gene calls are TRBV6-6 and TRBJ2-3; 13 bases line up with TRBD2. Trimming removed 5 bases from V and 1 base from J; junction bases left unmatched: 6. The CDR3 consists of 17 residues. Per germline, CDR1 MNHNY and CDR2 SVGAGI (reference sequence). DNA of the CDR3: TGTGCCAGCAGTCCAGGGACTAGCGGGACTCGCACAGATACGCAGTATTTT. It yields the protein CASSPGTSGTRTDTQYF.

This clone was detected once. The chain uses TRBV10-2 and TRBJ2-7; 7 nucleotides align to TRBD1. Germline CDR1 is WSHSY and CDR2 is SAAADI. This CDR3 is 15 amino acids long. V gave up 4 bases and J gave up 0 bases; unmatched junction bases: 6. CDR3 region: CASSGGTEVSYEQYF. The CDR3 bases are TGCGCCAGCAGTGGGGGGACAGAAGTCTCCTACGAGCAGTACTTC.

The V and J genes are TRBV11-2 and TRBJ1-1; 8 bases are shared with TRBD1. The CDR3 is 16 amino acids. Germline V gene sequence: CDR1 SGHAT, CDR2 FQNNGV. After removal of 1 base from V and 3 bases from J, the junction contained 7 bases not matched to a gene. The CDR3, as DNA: TGTGCCAGCAGCTTAGGGTCAGGGGGCATTGACACTGAAGCTTTCTTT. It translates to CASSLGSGGIDTEAFF.

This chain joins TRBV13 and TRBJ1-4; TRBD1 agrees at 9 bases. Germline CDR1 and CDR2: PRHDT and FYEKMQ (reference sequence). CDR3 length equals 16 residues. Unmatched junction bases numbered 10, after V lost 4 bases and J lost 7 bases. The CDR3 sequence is CASSSRVQGASEKLFF. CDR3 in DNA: TGTGCCAGCAGCTCAAGGGTACAGGGGGCGAGTGAAAAACTGTTTTTT.

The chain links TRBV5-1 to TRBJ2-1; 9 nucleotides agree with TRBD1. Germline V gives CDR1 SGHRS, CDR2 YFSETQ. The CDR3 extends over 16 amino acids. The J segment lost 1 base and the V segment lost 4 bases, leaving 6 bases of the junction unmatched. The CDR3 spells CASSPTGGQSYNEQFF. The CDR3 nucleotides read TGCGCCAGCAGCCCTACAGGGGGCCAATCCTACAATGAGCAGTTCTTC.

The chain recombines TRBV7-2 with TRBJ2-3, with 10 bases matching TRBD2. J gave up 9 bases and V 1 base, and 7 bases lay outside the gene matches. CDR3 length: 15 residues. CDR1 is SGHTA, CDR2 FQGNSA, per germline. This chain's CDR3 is CASSLVVLAGNTQYF. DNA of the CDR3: TGTGCCAGCAGCTTAGTAGTACTAGCGGGGAACACGCAGTATTTT.

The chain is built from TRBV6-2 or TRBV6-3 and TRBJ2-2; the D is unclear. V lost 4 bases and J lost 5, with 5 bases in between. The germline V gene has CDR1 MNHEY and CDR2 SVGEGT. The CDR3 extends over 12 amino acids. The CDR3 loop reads CASSFTTGELFF. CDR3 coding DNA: TGTGCCAGCAGTTTTACTACCGGGGAGCTGTTTTTT.

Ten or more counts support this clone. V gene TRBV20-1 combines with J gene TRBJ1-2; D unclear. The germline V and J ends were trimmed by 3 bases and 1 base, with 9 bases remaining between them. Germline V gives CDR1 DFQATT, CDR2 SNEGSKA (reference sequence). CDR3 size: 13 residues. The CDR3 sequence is CSASNEVNYGYTF. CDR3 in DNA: TGCAGTGCTAGTAACGAGGTTAACTATGGCTACACCTTC.

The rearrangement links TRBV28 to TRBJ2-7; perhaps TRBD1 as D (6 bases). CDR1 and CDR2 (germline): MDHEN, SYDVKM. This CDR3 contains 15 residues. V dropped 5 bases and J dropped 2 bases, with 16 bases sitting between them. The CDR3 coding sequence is TGTGCCAGCAGTGATCCCCGGGACACACCCTACGAGCAGTACTTC. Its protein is CASSDPRDTPYEQYF. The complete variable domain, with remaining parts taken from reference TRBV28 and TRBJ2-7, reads DVKVTQSSRYLVKRTGEKVFLECVQDMDHENMFWYRQDPGLGLRLIYFSYDVKMKEKGDIPEGYSVSREKKERFSLILESASTNQTSMYLCASSDPRDTPYEQYFGPGTRLTVT.

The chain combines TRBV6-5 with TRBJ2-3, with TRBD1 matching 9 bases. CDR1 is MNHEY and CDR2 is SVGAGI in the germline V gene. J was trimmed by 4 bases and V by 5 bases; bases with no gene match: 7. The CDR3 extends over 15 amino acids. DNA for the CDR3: TGTGCCAGCAGTCCGGGACAGGGTGTCCCAGATACGCAGTATTTT. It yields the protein CASSPGQGVPDTQYF.

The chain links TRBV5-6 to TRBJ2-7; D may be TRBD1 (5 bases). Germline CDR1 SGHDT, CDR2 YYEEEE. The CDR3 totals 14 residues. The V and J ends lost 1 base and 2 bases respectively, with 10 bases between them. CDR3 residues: CASSLSAGTYEQYF. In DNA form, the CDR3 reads TGTGCCAGCAGCTTGTCTGCAGGGACCTACGAGCAGTACTTC.

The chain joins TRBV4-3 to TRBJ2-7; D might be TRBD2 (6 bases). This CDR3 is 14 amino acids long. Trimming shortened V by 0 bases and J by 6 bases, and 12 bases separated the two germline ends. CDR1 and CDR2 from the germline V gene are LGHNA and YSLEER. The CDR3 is CASSQDGGVGEQYF. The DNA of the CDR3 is TGCGCCAGCAGCCAAGACGGGGGTGTAGGCGAGCAGTACTTC.

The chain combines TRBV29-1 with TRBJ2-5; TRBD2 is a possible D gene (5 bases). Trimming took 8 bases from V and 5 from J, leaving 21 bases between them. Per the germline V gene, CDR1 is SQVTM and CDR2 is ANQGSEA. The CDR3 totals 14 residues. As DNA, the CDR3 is TGCAGCACGGACGCCGTGGGCCCGGGGGAGACCCAGTACTTC. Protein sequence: CSTDAVGPGETQYF. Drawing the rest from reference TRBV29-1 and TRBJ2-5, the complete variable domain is SAVISQKPSRDICQRGTSLTIQCQVDSQVTMMFWYRQQPGQSLTLIATANQGSEATYESGFVIDKFPISRPNLTFSTLTVSNMSPEDSSIYLCSTDAVGPGETQYFGPGTRLLVL.

The CDR3 spells CASSYAVGGETQYF. The DNA for the CDR3 is TGTGCCAGCAGTTACGCTGTCGGAGGGGAGACCCAGTACTTC. This sequence joins TRBV6-2 or TRBV6-3 and TRBJ2-5, with a tentative D call TRBD2 (6 bases). The CDR3 spans 14 residues. Deletions cut 2 bases from V and 5 bases from J, with 12 bases between. Per germline, CDR1 MNHEY and CDR2 SVGEGT.

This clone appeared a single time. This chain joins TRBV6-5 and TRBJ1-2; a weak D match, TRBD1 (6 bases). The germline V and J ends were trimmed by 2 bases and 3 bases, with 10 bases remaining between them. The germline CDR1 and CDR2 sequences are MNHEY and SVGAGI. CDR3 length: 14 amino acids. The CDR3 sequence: CASSYGHRDYGYTF. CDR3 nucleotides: TGTGCCAGCAGTTACGGACACAGGGACTATGGCTACACCTTC.